This T cell receptor beta chain came from a study of monozygotic twins with cystic fibrosis. Germline CDR1 GTSNPN, CDR2 SVGIG (reference sequence). The CDR3 is 12 residues long. Clones were sequenced by immunoSEQ multiplex PCR, and TCRdb holds only the in-frame ones, with some missing. This sample has 34,000 or so clones, with around 90% found just once. The TCR originated in a girl aged 2-10 years with cystic fibrosis. The chain combines TRBV30 with TRBJ2-5; possibly TRBD1 or TRBD2 for D (5 bases each). The assigned J gene may be wrong: the sequence end matches TRBJ2-7 better. Source material: blood. The CDR3: CAWSPGTHEQYF. CDR3 coding DNA: TGTGCCTGGAGCCCAGGGACCCACGAGCAGTACTTC.